This TCR beta chain was documented in a study of T cells in Graves' hyperthyroidism and ophthalmopathy. Looked up from germline, CDR1 is KGHDR and CDR2 is SFDVKD. Trimming stripped 9 bases from V and 5 bases from J, with 13 bases between. This CDR3 contains 12 residues. Template material for amplifying TCR beta CDR3 regions consisted of RNA transcripts. A first-round RT-PCR of the TCR CDR3 used the HTBI primer set. TCRdb reprocessed the multiplex PCR reads via MiXCR and lists one record per CDR3 protein. The sample lists about 610,000 distinct CDR3 sequences; approximately 15% were seen once. This clonotype was counted between two and nine times.

The sequence came from a woman in her thirties or forties with Graves' ophthalmopathy. Sample: blood. The chain employs TRBV24-1 and TRBJ2-7; D uncertain. The CDR3 loop is CATPESRNEQYF. The CDR3, as DNA: TGTGCCACCCCGGAGAGTCGCAACGAGCAGTACTTC.